This is a list of T cell receptor beta chains from one sample in a study of Graves' ophthalmopathy and Graves' hyperthyroidism. TCRdb reprocessed the multiplex PCR reads via MiXCR and lists one record per CDR3 protein. The data contain over 45,000 distinct CDR3 sequences, around 48% of them singletons. Sequenced material: peripheral blood. The receptors here all came from an adult man with Graves' ophthalmopathy. CDR3s include the opening cysteine and the closing phenylalanine or tryptophan. The D gene is left open where the match is weak. Clone size is shown for a subset of rows, as once, few, many or a class of expanded clone.

d_call j_call cdr3_length v_call clone_size cdr3_nt cdr3_aa
. TRBJ2-7 14 TRBV5-8 many TGTGCCAGCAGGGCCGGGACCCCCGCCTACGAGCAGTACTTC CASRAGTPAYEQYF
. TRBJ2-1 11 TRBV20-1 . TGCAGTGCTAGATTGGCCCACCCCATTTCATTC CSARLAHPISF
TRBD1 TRBJ2-2 14 TRBV28 . TGTGCCAGCAGTTTGGACAGGGGAGGCGGGGAGCTGTTTTTT CASSLDRGGGELFF
TRBD1 TRBJ1-2 15 TRBV6-1 . TGCGCCAGCAGTGAAGCCATGACAGGGGACTATGGCTACGCCTTC CASSEAMTGDYGYAF
TRBD2 TRBJ2-7 14 TRBV11-2 . TGTGCCAGCAGCTTAGGGAGGGGAGGGTACGAGCAGTACTTC CASSLGRGGYEQYF
. TRBJ1-5 14 TRBV2 . TGTGCCAGCAGTGTAGATTGGAGCAATCAGCCCCAGCATTTT CASSVDWSNQPQHF
. TRBJ2-7 12 TRBV9 . TGTGCCAGCAGCTCCCTAGGCTACGAGCAGTACTTC CASSSLGYEQYF
. TRBJ1-2 11 TRBV20-1 . TGCAGTGCTAGAAGTCCCTATGGCTACACCTTC CSARSPYGYTF
. TRBJ2-1 14 TRBV6-1 . TGTGCCAGCAATGTGGCAGTAACCTACAATGAGCGGTTCTTC CASNVAVTYNERFF
. TRBJ2-7 17 TRBV7-8 many TGTGCCAGCAGCTTAGGTGGGGCCGGCCTGCACCCCTACGAGCAGTACTTC CASSLGGAGLHPYEQYF
. TRBJ2-3 13 TRBV5-4 . TGTGCCAGCAGCTTGTGGACGACAGATACGCAGTATTTT CASSLWTTDTQYF